These 27 T cell receptor beta chains were sequenced from one sample in a study of cytomegalovirus exposure and HLA in healthy donors. Vbeta (60) and Jbeta (13) primers were used in the PCR. Method: immunoSEQ multiplex PCR; TCRdb's copy keeps in-frame clones and lacks some. The sample is made up of 100,000 to 150,000 clones, and the top ten hold 1.5% to 2% of it. Sequencing was carried out using PBMCs. The origin of the receptors is a young man in good health and CMV-seronegative.

The chain recombines TRBV6-5 with TRBJ1-1, with D maybe TRBD1 (6 bases). This CDR3 is built from 13 residues. Germline lookup yields CDR1 MNHEY and CDR2 SVGAGI. V was shortened by 5 bases and J by 1 base, with 8 bases between the two germline ends. CDR3 sequence: CASSIQGNTEAFF. The CDR3 nucleotides are TGTGCCAGCAGTATACAGGGGAACACTGAAGCTTTCTTT.

V and J are TRBV2 and TRBJ2-3, with 8 bases matching TRBD2. CDR1 is SNHLY, CDR2 FYNNEI, per germline. V lost 3 bases to trimming and J lost 10 bases; unmatched junction nucleotides: 15. The CDR3 totals 16 residues. DNA of the CDR3: TGTGCCAGCAGTGATCGAGCGGGGGCCGGTCGTTTTGCGCAGTATTTT. Its translation is CASSDRAGAGRFAQYF.

The chain carries TRBV19 and TRBJ2-3; 8 positions match TRBD1. V dropped 7 bases and J dropped 5; count of bases not matched to a gene: 11. This CDR3 has 15 residues. The germline V gene encodes CDR1 LNHDA and CDR2 SQIVND (reference sequence). CDR3 region: CASKVLSTGEDTQYF. CDR3 DNA sequence: TGTGCCAGTAAGGTCTTATCGACAGGGGAAGATACGCAGTATTTT.

The chain couples TRBV7-9 to TRBJ2-1, with D tentatively TRBD1 (5 bases). This CDR3 has 14 amino acids. The germline V gene encodes CDR1 SEHNR and CDR2 FQNEAQ (reference sequence). Trimming cost V 4 bases and J 5 bases, with 12 bases left between them. The CDR3 region has the DNA TGTGCCAGCAGCTCCGACAGAGTAAACAATGAGCAGTTCTTC. This translates into CASSSDRVNNEQFF.

V usage is TRBV5-1 and J usage is TRBJ1-5, with TRBD1 as a possible D gene (5 bases). The CDR3 extends over 14 amino acids. Germline V gene sequence: CDR1 SGHRS, CDR2 YFSETQ. Trimming cost V 3 bases and J 2 bases, with 9 bases left between them. CDR3: CASSWGVGNQPQHF. The CDR3 DNA is TGCGCCAGCAGCTGGGGGGTTGGCAATCAGCCCCAGCATTTT.

The chain has TRBV21-1 and TRBJ1-5; the table assigns TRBD1, which was not confirmed against the DNA. TRBV21-1 counts as a pseudogene. The CDR3 totals 16 residues. The CDR3 protein is CASSKAPARVVQPQHF. CDR3 DNA sequence: TGTGCCAGCAGCAAAGCTCCGGCCAGGGTGGTTCAGCCCCAGCATTTT.

The chain links TRBV6-6 to TRBJ2-3, with D tentatively TRBD2 (5 bases). The CDR3 consists of 14 residues. Germline lookup yields CDR1 MNHNY and CDR2 SVGAGI (reference sequence). With 2 bases removed from V and 4 bases from J, the gap between germline ends came to 10 bases. The CDR3 DNA reads TGTGCCAGCAGTTACCGGACTGGTTCAGATACGCAGTATTTT. Its translation is CASSYRTGSDTQYF.

V gene TRBV11-3 combines with J gene TRBJ2-7, with TRBD2 matching over 7 bases. The CDR3 loop spans 13 amino acids. J lost 3 bases, V lost 5 bases, and 4 bases had no gene match. From germline, CDR1 is SGHNT and CDR2 YENEEA. The CDR3 region has the DNA TGTGCCAGCAGCGGACTAGGGGTCTACGAGCAGTACTTC. As protein: CASSGLGVYEQYF.

This rearrangement joins TRBV7-6 to TRBJ1-5, with a weak D call TRBD1 (6 bases). The CDR3 is made up of 15 amino acids. V lost 3 bases and J 4 bases, leaving 13 bases between the germline ends. CDR1 and CDR2 from the germline V gene are SGHVS and FNYEAQ. CDR3 protein: CASSLGRGRNQPQHF. Here the CDR3 DNA reads TGTGCCAGCAGCTTGGGCAGGGGCCGAAATCAGCCCCAGCATTTT.

V and J are TRBV5-4 and TRBJ1-4, with D perhaps matching TRBD1 (5 bases). The V end lost 1 base, the J end lost 11 bases, and 15 bases lay between the germline ends. This CDR3 has 14 residues. CDR1 SGHNT and CDR2 YYREEE come from the germline V gene (reference sequence). In DNA, the CDR3 is TGTGCCAGCAGCTTGAAAGGGGAAGTTGCGAAACTGTTTTTT. This gives the protein CASSLKGEVAKLFF.

This chain uses TRBV9 with TRBJ2-7, with 9 bases fitting TRBD2. From germline, CDR1 is SGDLS and CDR2 YYNGEE. The length of the CDR3 is 14 residues. J was trimmed by 3 bases and V by 3 bases; bases with no gene match: 4. The CDR3 loop reads CASSAGTSRYEQYF. The DNA of the CDR3 is TGTGCCAGCAGCGCCGGGACTAGCCGCTACGAGCAGTACTTC.

The CDR3 DNA is TGTGCCAGCAGCCAAAGACTAGCGGGGGCCAGTTCCTACGAGCAGTACTTC. It specifies CASSQRLAGASSYEQYF. The V and J genes are TRBV4-2 and TRBJ2-7; 12 bases fit TRBD2. CDR1 is LGHNA and CDR2 is YNFKEQ in the germline V gene. With 2 bases clipped from V and 1 base from J, the junction kept 6 bases outside the gene matches. The CDR3 is made up of 17 amino acids.

The V and J genes are TRBV5-1 and TRBJ2-1, with 9 bases identical to TRBD2. The V gene end was trimmed by 4 bases and the J gene end by 3 bases; junction bases not matched to a gene: 5. This CDR3 contains 15 residues. CDR1 SGHRS and CDR2 YFSETQ come from the germline V gene. The CDR3 region has the DNA TGCGCCAGCAGCAATAGCGGGAGAGGCTACAATGAGCAGTTCTTC. As protein: CASSNSGRGYNEQFF.

The chain carries TRBV19 and TRBJ1-4, with D perhaps TRBD1 (5 bases). Germline V gives CDR1 LNHDA, CDR2 SQIVND (reference sequence). CDR3 size: 18 residues. Trimming took off 4 bases at V and 8 bases at J, with 26 bases between the two ends. The CDR3 region has the DNA TGTGCCAGTAGTAAGGCCCAACAGGTGCAGGCCCCGTGGGAAAAACTGTTTTTT. Residues: CASSKAQQVQAPWEKLFF. Variable domain in full (rest from reference TRBV19 and TRBJ1-4): DGGITQSPKYLFRKEGQNVTLSCEQNLNHDAMYWYRQDPGQGLRLIYYSQIVNDFQKGDIAEGYSVSREKKESFPLTVTSAQKNPTAFYLCASSKAQQVQAPWEKLFFGSGTQLSVL.

The rearrangement joins TRBV28 to TRBJ1-1; 11 bases are a match to TRBD1. There are 15 residues in the CDR3. Per the germline V gene, CDR1 is MDHEN and CDR2 is SYDVKM. Trimming cost V 2 bases and J 4 bases; bases outside gene matches: 3. The CDR3 nucleotides are TGTGCCAGCAGTTTACCGGGACAGGGGGGCACTGAAGCTTTCTTT. Amino acid sequence: CASSLPGQGGTEAFF. The variable domain in full, completed from reference TRBV28 and TRBJ1-1, reads DVKVTQSSRYLVKRTGEKVFLECVQDMDHENMFWYRQDPGLGLRLIYFSYDVKMKEKGDIPEGYSVSREKKERFSLILESASTNQTSMYLCASSLPGQGGTEAFFGQGTRLTVV.

The V gene is TRBV19, the J gene TRBJ1-5; no reliable D call. In germline, CDR1 is LNHDA, CDR2 SQIVND (reference sequence). Between the trimmed V and J ends, which lost 3 bases and 0 bases, there was a span of 9 bases. The CDR3 covers 15 residues. For the CDR3, the DNA is TGTGCCAGTAGTATTTGGGGAGATAGCAATCAGCCCCAGCATTTT. The encoded protein is CASSIWGDSNQPQHF.

The chain employs TRBV12-5 and TRBJ1-2; 7 nucleotides align to TRBD1. J lost 4 bases, V lost 0 bases, and 17 bases had no gene match. This CDR3 has 19 residues. CDR1 and CDR2 from the germline V gene are LGHNT and FRNRAP. In nucleotides, the CDR3 is TGTGCTAGTGGTTTGGTACGGGGGGGACAGCACCCAAACCTCTATGGCTACACCTTC. It translates to CASGLVRGGQHPNLYGYTF.

CDR3 nucleotide sequence: TGTGCCAGCAGCGTCGACAGGGGGCATAGCTACGAGCAGTACTTC. Its protein product is CASSVDRGHSYEQYF. The chain couples TRBV5-4 to TRBJ2-7; 10 positions match TRBD1. Trimming removed 4 bases from V and 3 bases from J; junction bases left unmatched: 7. CDR3 length: 15 amino acids. The germline gives CDR1 SGHNT, CDR2 YYREEE (reference sequence).

This sequence joins TRBV7-3 and TRBJ2-1; TRBD1 matches at 11 bases. Germline lookup yields CDR1 SGHTA and CDR2 FQGTGA. Trimming removed 3 bases from V and 6 bases from J; junction bases left unmatched: 4. CDR3 length equals 15 residues. The chain's CDR3 is CASSLGGTGGNEQFF. The CDR3 DNA follows: TGTGCCAGCAGCTTGGGGGGGACAGGGGGCAATGAGCAGTTCTTC.

J is TRBJ2-1 and V is TRBV7-3; 9 bases fit TRBD2. After removal of 5 bases from V and 2 bases from J, the junction contained 4 bases not matched to a gene. The CDR3 length is 15 residues. Germline assignment: CDR1 SGHTA and CDR2 FQGTGA. This CDR3 reads CASSRSGGTYNEQFF. The CDR3 DNA is TGTGCCAGCAGCCGTAGCGGGGGAACCTACAATGAGCAGTTCTTC.

The V call is TRBV7-9, the J call TRBJ1-1; TRBD1 aligns across 9 bases. The CDR3 extends over 14 amino acids. Germline V CDR1 and CDR2: SEHNR, FQNEAQ (reference sequence). J gave up 3 bases and V 3 bases, and 2 bases lay outside the gene matches. The CDR3 is CASSFRTGDTEAFF. For the CDR3, the DNA is TGTGCCAGCAGCTTTAGGACAGGGGACACTGAAGCTTTCTTT. The full variable domain, rest sourced from reference TRBV7-9 and TRBJ1-1, is DTGVSQNPRHKITKRGQNVTFRCDPISEHNRLYWYRQTLGQGPEFLTYFQNEAQLEKSRLLSDRFSAERPKGSFSTLEIQRTEQGDSAMYLCASSFRTGDTEAFFGQGTRLTVV.

The chain links TRBV9 to TRBJ1-1, with TRBD1 as a possible D gene (6 bases). The CDR3 length is 15 residues. Germline CDR1 reads SGDLS; CDR2 reads YYNGEE. Trimming left V 3 bases short and J 0 bases short, with 12 bases between. This chain's CDR3 is CASSARGAVNTEAFF. The CDR3 region has the DNA TGTGCCAGCAGCGCGCGGGGGGCGGTGAACACTGAAGCTTTCTTT.

The chain carries TRBV28 and TRBJ2-7; 14 bases agree with TRBD2. V was pared by 3 bases and J by 2 bases, with 9 bases of the junction left unmatched. CDR1 is MDHEN, CDR2 SYDVKM, per germline. The CDR3 is 18 amino acids. The CDR3 is CASSFASGLAGATYEQYF. DNA for the CDR3: TGTGCCAGCAGTTTTGCCTCGGGACTAGCGGGAGCCACCTACGAGCAGTACTTC.

This chain uses TRBV21-1 with TRBJ2-7; the D call in the table, TRBD1, was not verified against the DNA. TRBV21-1 is reported as a pseudogene. The CDR3 loop spans 19 amino acids. The CDR3: CASTIPVGQRALITYEQYF. The DNA of the CDR3 is TGTGCCAGCACCATACCGGTCGGACAGCGAGCCCTGATCACCTACGAGCAGTACTTC.

The rearrangement joins TRBV7-9 to TRBJ2-7; D is possibly TRBD2 (5 bases). Germline CDR1 SEHNR, CDR2 FQNEAQ (reference sequence). The V and J ends lost 7 bases and 1 base respectively, with 11 bases between them. The length of the CDR3 is 13 residues. CDR3 DNA sequence: TGTGCCAGCATCGGACCGGGGTCCTACGAGCAGTACTTC. Translated, it gives CASIGPGSYEQYF.

J is TRBJ2-7 and V is TRBV4-1, with D perhaps matching TRBD2 (6 bases). The germline gives CDR1 MGHRA, CDR2 YSYEKL. Trimming took 0 bases from V and 7 from J, leaving 13 bases between them. The CDR3 contains 14 residues. CDR3 region: CASSQDWGVREQYF. Written as DNA, the CDR3 is TGCGCCAGCAGCCAAGATTGGGGGGTTCGAGAGCAGTACTTC.

The chain uses TRBV28 and TRBJ1-1; no definite D call. The germline V and J ends were trimmed by 8 bases and 1 base, with 8 bases remaining between them. Germline V gives CDR1 MDHEN, CDR2 SYDVKM. This CDR3 has 12 amino acids. As DNA, the CDR3 is TGTGCCAGCGTTACGGGGAACACTGAAGCTTTCTTT. This sequence encodes CASVTGNTEAFF.